Following are 11 T cell receptor beta chains from one sample sequenced in a study of shared clonotypes between healthy human individuals. Profiling relied on immunoSEQ multiplex PCR, and the TCRdb table lists in-frame clones only, not all of them. Of 300,000 to 400,000 clones in the sample, over 75% are singletons; the top ten hold around 15%. Sequenced input: memory CD8+ T cells sorted from blood. The subset was: CD45RO+ cells pooled with CCR7-negative TemRA cells. The origin of the receptors is a man aged 18 to 29 in good health.

The chain joins TRBV6-5 to TRBJ2-1; D remains ambiguous. Germline CDR1 is MNHEY and CDR2 is SVGAGI. The CDR3 is 15 residues long. V lost 0 bases, J lost 8 bases, and 14 bases lay in between. CDR3 sequence: CASSYSAASRHEQFF. DNA for the CDR3: TGTGCCAGCAGTTACTCTGCGGCCTCCCGACATGAGCAGTTCTTC.

V is TRBV12-5 and J is TRBJ1-1; D call uncertain. This CDR3 is 14 amino acids long. Per the germline V gene, CDR1 is LGHNT and CDR2 is FRNRAP. Trimming took 3 bases from V and 1 from J, leaving 9 bases between them. CDR3 amino acids: CASGFGEENTEAFF. CDR3 DNA sequence: TGTGCTAGTGGTTTCGGGGAGGAGAACACTGAAGCTTTCTTT.

The J gene is TRBJ1-1, the V gene TRBV6-1, with D possibly TRBD1 on 5 matching bases. V lost 6 bases and J 3 bases, leaving 11 bases between the germline ends. This CDR3 is 13 amino acids long. Looked up from germline, CDR1 is MNHNS and CDR2 is SASEGT. CDR3 DNA sequence: TGTGCCAGCAGGACAGACACCTACACTGAAGCTTTCTTT. This translates into CASRTDTYTEAFF.

The genes are TRBV15 and TRBJ2-2, with D perhaps TRBD1 (5 bases). V shed 2 bases and J shed 3 bases, with 7 bases lying between them. The CDR3 extends over 14 amino acids. Germline-derived CDR1 and CDR2 are LNHNV and YYDKDF (reference sequence). CDR3 DNA sequence: TGTGCCACCAGCAGACCGACAGACACCGGGGAGCTGTTTTTT. Encoded protein: CATSRPTDTGELFF. Full variable domain (missing parts from reference TRBV15 and TRBJ2-2): DAMVIQNPRYQVTQFGKPVTLSCSQTLNHNVMYWYQQKSSQAPKLLFHYYDKDFNNEADTPDNFQSRRPNTSFCFLDIRSPGLGDTAMYLCATSRPTDTGELFFGEGSRLTVL.

The CDR3 protein is CASSQVQRGNEQFF. The CDR3 DNA reads TGCGCCAGCAGCCAAGTACAACGGGGTAATGAGCAGTTCTTC. The chain recombines TRBV4-1 with TRBJ2-1; D perhaps matches TRBD2 (5 bases). CDR3 length: 14 residues. The V end was cut by 1 base, the J end by 7 bases, with 11 bases between. The V gene's germline CDR1 is MGHRA and CDR2 YSYEKL.

In regard to this clone: This may be a read error: a much more frequent sequence differs by one nucleotide. The V gene is TRBV11-2, the J gene TRBJ2-1; D remains ambiguous. The CDR3 runs 11 residues. V was pared by 5 bases and J by 4 bases, with 3 bases between. The germline CDR1 and CDR2 sequences are SGHAT and FQNNGV. In nucleotides, the CDR3 is TGTGCCAGCAGCGTGTACAATGAGCAGTTCTTC. Its protein product is CASSVYNEQFF.

This rearrangement joins TRBV19 to TRBJ2-3; weak D call: TRBD1 (5 bases). CDR1 is LNHDA, CDR2 SQIVND, per germline (reference sequence). The CDR3 covers 13 residues. Trimming took off 6 bases at V and 2 bases at J, with 9 bases between the two ends. DNA for the CDR3: TGTGCCAGTAGAAACAGGTACACAGATACGCAGTATTTT. This encodes CASRNRYTDTQYF. Full variable domain (remainder filled in from reference TRBV19 and TRBJ2-3): DGGITQSPKYLFRKEGQNVTLSCEQNLNHDAMYWYRQDPGQGLRLIYYSQIVNDFQKGDIAEGYSVSREKKESFPLTVTSAQKNPTAFYLCASRNRYTDTQYFGPGTRLTVL.

The chain employs TRBV4-3 and TRBJ1-3, with unresolved D. With 0 bases removed from V and 0 bases from J, the gap between germline ends came to 6 bases. This CDR3 spans 15 amino acids. In germline, CDR1 is LGHNA, CDR2 YSLEER. CDR3 sequence reads: CASSQELYSGNTIYF. The CDR3 region has the DNA TGCGCCAGCAGCCAAGAGCTTTACTCTGGAAACACCATATATTTT.

V is TRBV28 and J is TRBJ2-2; D remains unclear. The V and J ends lost 3 bases and 2 bases respectively, with 7 bases between them. The germline V gene has CDR1 MDHEN and CDR2 SYDVKM. The CDR3 covers 14 residues. The CDR3 sequence: CASSFSANTGELFF. The CDR3 DNA is TGTGCCAGCAGTTTTTCAGCCAACACCGGGGAGCTGTTTTTT.

This clone was seen only once. The chain's CDR3 is CASSLSPLQRLRTDTQYF. The CDR3 nucleotides read TGTGCCAGCAGTTTATCACCCCTCCAGCGCCTGAGGACAGATACGCAGTATTTT. The chain couples TRBV27 to TRBJ2-3, with D unresolved. This CDR3 region has 18 residues. Per germline, CDR1 MNHEY and CDR2 SMNVEV (reference sequence). V was shortened by 0 bases and J by 3 bases, with 19 bases between the two germline ends.

The CDR3 DNA is TGTGCCAGCAGCTTCGGAAGCGGGCCCTACGAGCAGTACTTC. Protein: CASSFGSGPYEQYF. The rearrangement links TRBV7-2 to TRBJ2-7, with a tentative D call TRBD2 (6 bases). Germline V gene sequence: CDR1 SGHTA, CDR2 FQGNSA. CDR3 length: 14 residues. Trimming took 3 bases from V and 2 from J, leaving 11 bases between them.